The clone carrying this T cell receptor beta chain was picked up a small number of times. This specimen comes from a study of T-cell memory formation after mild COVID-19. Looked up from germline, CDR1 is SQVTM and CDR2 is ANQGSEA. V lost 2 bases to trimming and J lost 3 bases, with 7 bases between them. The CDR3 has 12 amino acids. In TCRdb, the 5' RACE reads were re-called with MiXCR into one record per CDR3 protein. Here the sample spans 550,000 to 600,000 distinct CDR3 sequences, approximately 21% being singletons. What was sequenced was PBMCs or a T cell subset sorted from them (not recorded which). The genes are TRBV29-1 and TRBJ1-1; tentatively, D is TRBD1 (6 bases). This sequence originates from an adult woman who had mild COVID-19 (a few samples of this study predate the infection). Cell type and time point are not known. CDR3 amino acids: CSVEKGDTEAFF. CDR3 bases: TGCAGCGTTGAAAAGGGGGACACTGAAGCTTTCTTT.